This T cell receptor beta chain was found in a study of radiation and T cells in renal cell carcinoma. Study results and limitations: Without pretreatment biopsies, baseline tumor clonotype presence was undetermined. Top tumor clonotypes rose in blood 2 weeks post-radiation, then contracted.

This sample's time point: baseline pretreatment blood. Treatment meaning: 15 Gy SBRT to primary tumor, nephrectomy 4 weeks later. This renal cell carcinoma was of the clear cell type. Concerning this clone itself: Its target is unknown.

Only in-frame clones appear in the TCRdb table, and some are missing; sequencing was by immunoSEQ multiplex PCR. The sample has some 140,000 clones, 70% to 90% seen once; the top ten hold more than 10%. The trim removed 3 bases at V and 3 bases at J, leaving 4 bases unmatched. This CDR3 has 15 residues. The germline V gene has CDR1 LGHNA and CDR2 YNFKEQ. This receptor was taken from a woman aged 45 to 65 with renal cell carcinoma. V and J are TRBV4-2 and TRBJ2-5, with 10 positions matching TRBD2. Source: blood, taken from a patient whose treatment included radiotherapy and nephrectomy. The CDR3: CASSHSSGGEETQYF. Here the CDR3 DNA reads TGTGCCAGCAGCCATTCTAGCGGGGGAGAAGAGACCCAGTACTTC.